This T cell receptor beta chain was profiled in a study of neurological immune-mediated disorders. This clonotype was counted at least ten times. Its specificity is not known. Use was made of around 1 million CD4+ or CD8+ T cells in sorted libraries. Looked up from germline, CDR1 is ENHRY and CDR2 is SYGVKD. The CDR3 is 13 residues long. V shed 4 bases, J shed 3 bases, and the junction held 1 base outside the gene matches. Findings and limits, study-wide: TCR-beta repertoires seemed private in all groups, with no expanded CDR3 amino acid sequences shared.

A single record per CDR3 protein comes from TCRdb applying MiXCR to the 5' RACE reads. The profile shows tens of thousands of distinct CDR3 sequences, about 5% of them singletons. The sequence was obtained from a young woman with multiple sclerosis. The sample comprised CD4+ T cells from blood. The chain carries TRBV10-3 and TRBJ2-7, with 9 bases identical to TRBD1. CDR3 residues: CAISGDRDYEQYF. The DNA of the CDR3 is TGTGCCATCAGTGGGGACAGGGACTACGAGCAGTACTTC.